A single sample is the source of the 16 T cell receptor beta chains below, sequenced in a study of control samples from healthy donors and cancer patients. Profiling relied on immunoSEQ multiplex PCR, and the TCRdb table lists in-frame clones only, not all of them. This table has 100,000 to 150,000 clones, 92% appearing once. Sequencing was carried out using blood. Every receptor here comes from a woman between 45 and 65 years old in good health.

The V gene is TRBV7-9, the J gene TRBJ1-1; D is possibly TRBD1 (5 bases). The CDR3 loop spans 14 amino acids. Germline V gene lookup returns CDR1 SEHNR and CDR2 FQNEAQ (reference sequence). V gave up 4 bases and J gave up 1 base, with 10 bases separating them. The DNA of the CDR3 is TGTGCCAGCAGCTCGGGACTCACGAACACTGAAGCTTTCTTT. It translates to CASSSGLTNTEAFF.

The chain employs TRBV5-1 and TRBJ1-1; D remains ambiguous. The germline V gene has CDR1 SGHRS and CDR2 YFSETQ. CDR3 size: 13 residues. Trimming removed 0 bases at V and 8 bases at J, with 11 bases between. CDR3 nucleotide sequence: TGCGCCAGCAGCTTGGAAGTGACGCTGGAAGCTTTCTTT. Translated, it gives CASSLEVTLEAFF.

This clone was seen a single time. The chain joins TRBV5-1 to TRBJ2-6; D uncertain. Germline assignment: CDR1 SGHRS and CDR2 YFSETQ. Trimming cost V 1 base and J 2 bases, with 10 bases left between them. CDR3 length: 16 residues. CDR3 in DNA: TGCGCCAGCAGCTTGTGGGGTATGACTGGGGCCAACGTCCTGACTTTC. Protein sequence: CASSLWGMTGANVLTF.

The V and J genes are TRBV21-1 and TRBJ2-7; the D call of TRBD2 is as the table states it, not checked on the DNA. TRBV21-1 is a pseudogene segment. The CDR3 consists of 17 residues. CDR3 sequence reads: CASSTSGRFPPTYEQYF. In DNA form, the CDR3 reads TGTGCCAGCAGCACTAGCGGGAGGTTCCCCCCGACCTACGAGCAGTACTTC.

The chain carries TRBV29-1 and TRBJ1-2; tentative D call: TRBD1 (6 bases). The CDR3 runs to 12 residues. The V gene's germline CDR1 is SQVTM and CDR2 ANQGSEA. In DNA, the CDR3 is TGCAGTGACGACAGGTTTAGCTATGGCTACACCTTC. It specifies CSDDRFSYGYTF.

In this sample, this clone turned up once. The chain employs TRBV19 and TRBJ1-5; D gene uncertain. V was cut by 2 bases and J by 3 bases, with 11 bases left in between. The CDR3 has 15 amino acids. Germline V gives CDR1 LNHDA, CDR2 SQIVND (reference sequence). For the CDR3, the DNA is TGTGCCAGTAGTATATCCACCACAGCCAATCAGCCCCAGCATTTT. Amino acid sequence: CASSISTTANQPQHF.

This chain joins TRBV5-6 and TRBJ1-2, with TRBD1 as a possible D gene (6 bases). Germline V lookup: CDR1 SGHDT, CDR2 YYEEEE. The CDR3 is 15 amino acids. With 4 bases removed from V and 3 bases from J, the gap between germline ends came to 16 bases. This chain's CDR3 is CASSIQGGGYYGYTF. The CDR3 DNA reads as TGTGCCAGCAGCATACAGGGTGGAGGTTACTATGGCTACACCTTC.

This chain connects TRBV12-3 or TRBV12-4 to TRBJ1-1; D gene ambiguous. There are 12 residues in the CDR3. V dropped 5 bases and J dropped 11 bases, with 15 bases sitting between them. DNA of the CDR3: TGTGCCAGCAGTGACGAGGGAGGCTCGGCTTTCTTT. Amino acids: CASSDEGGSAFF.

The chain joins TRBV27 to TRBJ1-5; unclear D gene. V lost 0 bases to trimming and J lost 7 bases, with 7 bases between them. The CDR3 is made up of 13 amino acids. Germline V gene lookup returns CDR1 MNHEY and CDR2 SMNVEV (reference sequence). CDR3 residues: CASSLSERQPQHF. The DNA of the CDR3 is TGTGCCAGCAGTTTATCGGAGCGGCAGCCCCAGCATTTT.

V gene TRBV30 combines with J gene TRBJ1-4, with 7 bases fitting TRBD1. The CDR3 consists of 14 residues. The germline V gene encodes CDR1 GTSNPN and CDR2 SVGIG (reference sequence). Trimming took 2 bases from V and 11 from J; bases not matched to a gene: 11. CDR3 in DNA: TGTGCCTGGAGTATGACGACAGGGAGGCGTAAACTGTTTTTT. Translated: CAWSMTTGRRKLFF.

V gene TRBV27 combines with J gene TRBJ1-2; weak D call: TRBD1 (6 bases). The length of the CDR3 is 14 residues. Germline V gene sequence: CDR1 MNHEY, CDR2 SMNVEV (reference sequence). With 6 bases removed from V and 2 bases from J, the gap between germline ends came to 13 bases. CDR3 coding DNA: TGTGCCAGCAGCTTGACAGGAGTAAACTATGGCTACACCTTC. Residues: CASSLTGVNYGYTF.

This chain uses TRBV2 with TRBJ2-5, with D perhaps TRBD1 or TRBD2 (7 bases each). The germline gives CDR1 SNHLY, CDR2 FYNNEI. V gave up 7 bases and J gave up 7 bases, with 22 bases separating them. This CDR3 has 15 residues. CDR3 sequence reads: CASTLRGGGVGTQYF. The CDR3 nucleotides are TGTGCCAGCACCCTAAGGGGAGGGGGCGTAGGGACCCAGTACTTC.

The CDR3 bases are TGTGCCAGCAGTTTAGGCGTGGCGGTCCATCAGCCCCAGCATTTT. Its translation is CASSLGVAVHQPQHF. V and J are TRBV28 and TRBJ1-5; D not resolved. This CDR3 spans 15 amino acids. Germline V CDR1 and CDR2: MDHEN, SYDVKM. Trimming removed 2 bases at V and 5 bases at J, with 13 bases between.

The V gene is TRBV19, the J gene TRBJ1-5; D is uncertain. V was clipped by 10 bases and J by 6 bases, with 16 bases between them. Looked up from germline, CDR1 is LNHDA and CDR2 is SQIVND (reference sequence). The CDR3 spans 13 residues. The CDR3 loop is CATLSGSGQPQHF. In DNA, the CDR3 is TGTGCCACATTGTCGGGGTCGGGTCAGCCCCAGCATTTT.

In nucleotides, the CDR3 is TGTGCCAGCAGCCCTCAGACAGGGGCGGGCACTGAAGCTTTCTTT. It translates to CASSPQTGAGTEAFF. The J gene is TRBJ1-1, the V gene TRBV7-9, with TRBD1 identical over 8 bases. Per the germline V gene, CDR1 is SEHNR and CDR2 is FQNEAQ (reference sequence). Germline trimming cut 5 bases from V and 4 bases from J; bases unmatched to any gene: 9. The CDR3 runs 15 residues.

This sequence joins TRBV29-1 and TRBJ2-5, with no clear D. CDR3 size: 13 residues. Germline V gene sequence: CDR1 SQVTM, CDR2 ANQGSEA. V was clipped by 5 bases and J by 4 bases, with 14 bases between them. The CDR3 region has the DNA TGCAGCGTTCGACTGCGCCTGCGAGAGACCCAGTACTTC. Protein: CSVRLRLRETQYF. The full variable domain, with the rest looked up from reference TRBV29-1 and TRBJ2-5, is SAVISQKPSRDICQRGTSLTIQCQVDSQVTMMFWYRQQPGQSLTLIATANQGSEATYESGFVIDKFPISRPNLTFSTLTVSNMSPEDSSIYLCSVRLRLRETQYFGPGTRLLVL.